The 23 T cell receptor beta chains below all came from one sample that was sequenced in a study of shared clonotypes between healthy human individuals (dated by TCRdb to 2018 to 2021). CD8 naive samples consisted of CD45RO-negative cells that were positively selected for CCR7, yielding a CD45RA+CCR7+ population without TemRA cells. The library was made by the immunoSEQ multiplex PCR assay. TCRdb obtained this table from immuneACCESS and retained in-frame rearrangements with V and J assigned. These tables miss some clones; where compared with another copy, unresolved V genes account for less than half of the shortfall, and the remainder is unexplained. This sample has around 560,000 clones in its table, and approximately 95% of those were observed once. The ten biggest clones cover about 0.11% of the sample. The sequencing sample was made of naive CD8+ T cells sorted from blood. The meaning of the sample's cell subset or site label: CD45RA+CCR7+. The source of these receptors is a woman in her 30s in good health.

The chain links TRBV7-9 to TRBJ2-7, with D possibly TRBD2 on 6 matching bases. This CDR3 is built from 14 residues. Germline V gene sequence: CDR1 SEHNR, CDR2 FQNEAQ (reference sequence). The ends were cut back, 1 base at V and 3 bases at J, with 10 bases in the middle. The CDR3 coding sequence is TGTGCCAGCAGCTTAGGTGGCGGGAACTACGAGCAGTACTTC. The encoded protein is CASSLGGGNYEQYF.

The genes are TRBV9 and TRBJ1-2, with D unresolved. The ends were cut back, 2 bases at V and 7 bases at J, with 6 bases in the middle. The CDR3 totals 11 residues. Germline V gene data show CDR1 as SGDLS and CDR2 as YYNGEE. The DNA for the CDR3 is TGTGCCAGCAGCGTCAGCGGTGGCTACACCTTC. Its protein is CASSVSGGYTF.

This clone appeared a single time. V and J are TRBV7-9 and TRBJ1-1; no clear D gene. The V gene's germline CDR1 is SEHNR and CDR2 FQNEAQ (reference sequence). V was shortened by 5 bases and J by 6 bases, with 16 bases between the two germline ends. The CDR3 has 14 amino acids. The CDR3 here is CASSRSEQEAEAFF. The DNA of the CDR3 is TGTGCCAGCAGCCGTTCAGAACAAGAAGCTGAAGCTTTCTTT.

The CDR3 sequence: CASSVALAGVDEQYF. CDR3 nucleotide sequence: TGTGCCAGCAGCGTAGCTCTAGCGGGAGTTGACGAGCAGTACTTC. The chain links TRBV9 to TRBJ2-7; 10 bases are shared with TRBD2. In germline, CDR1 is SGDLS, CDR2 YYNGEE. Germline trimming cut 0 bases from V and 5 bases from J; bases unmatched to any gene: 5. The CDR3 is made up of 15 amino acids.

The chain recombines TRBV27 with TRBJ2-1; maybe TRBD2 (5 bases). The CDR3 spans 13 residues. CDR1 MNHEY and CDR2 SMNVEV come from the germline V gene (reference sequence). The V end was cut by 6 bases, the J end by 7 bases, with 13 bases between. CDR3 region: CASREGSWNEQFF. In DNA form, the CDR3 reads TGTGCCAGCAGAGAGGGATCGTGGAATGAGCAGTTCTTC.

The chain has TRBV5-4 and TRBJ2-7; D could derive from TRBD1 or TRBD2 (5 bases each). With 1 base removed from V and 5 bases from J, the gap between germline ends came to 16 bases. CDR1 and CDR2 from the germline V gene are SGHNT and YYREEE (reference sequence). This CDR3 is built from 15 residues. The CDR3 loop reads CASSLSMGESNEQYF. DNA of the CDR3: TGTGCCAGCAGCTTGTCCATGGGGGAGTCGAACGAGCAGTACTTC.

The CDR3 region has the DNA TGTGCCAGCACGAATAAGGACAGGGCGAACTATAATTCACCCCTCCACTTT. Translation: CASTNKDRANYNSPLHF. This sequence joins TRBV7-2 and TRBJ1-6; 8 nucleotides match TRBD1. Germline CDR1 and CDR2: SGHTA and FQGNSA. V shed 7 bases and J 3 bases; nucleotides not matched to a gene: 11. The CDR3 is made up of 17 amino acids.

The chain employs TRBV29-1 and TRBJ2-7; TRBD1 or TRBD2 may be the D gene (5 bases each). Per germline, CDR1 SQVTM and CDR2 ANQGSEA. Trimming took off 1 base at V and 4 bases at J, with 17 bases between the two ends. The CDR3 covers 15 residues. The CDR3 DNA reads as TGCAGCGTTGAAGTAGCGACCGGACAAGTTTACGAGCAGTACTTC. Translated, it gives CSVEVATGQVYEQYF.

This clone was counted once. The sample has other DNA sequences that encode this CDR3 too. The V call is TRBV2, the J call TRBJ2-5; D remains ambiguous. The CDR3 sequence is 10 residues long. Trimming took 5 bases from V and 4 from J, leaving 2 bases between them. Looked up from germline, CDR1 is SNHLY and CDR2 is FYNNEI. DNA of the CDR3: TGTGCCAGCAGTTCAGAGACCCAGTACTTC. Translated, it gives CASSSETQYF.

The CDR3 sequence: CASSSGQAKEKLFF. CDR3 coding DNA: TGTGCCAGCAGCTCCGGACAGGCCAAAGAAAAACTGTTTTTT. The rearrangement links TRBV5-4 to TRBJ1-4; TRBD1 matches 7 bases. This CDR3 region has 14 residues. V lost 3 bases, J lost 8 bases, and 7 bases stayed unmatched. Germline-derived CDR1 and CDR2 are SGHNT and YYREEE (reference sequence).

CDR3 in DNA: TGCAGCGTTGAAGATCGTCCGGCGGGAGTTGTCTACAATGAGCAGTTCTTC. Protein sequence: CSVEDRPAGVVYNEQFF. The V call is TRBV29-1, the J call TRBJ2-1, with 7 bases fitting TRBD2. There are 17 residues in the CDR3. The V and J ends lost 0 bases and 3 bases, in that order; junction bases with no gene match: 11. CDR1 is SQVTM, CDR2 ANQGSEA, per germline.

The rearrangement joins TRBV2 to TRBJ2-3; a weak D match, TRBD1 (6 bases). The germline V and J ends were trimmed by 3 bases and 0 bases, with 13 bases remaining between them. The CDR3 totals 16 residues. Per germline, CDR1 SNHLY and CDR2 FYNNEI. Here the CDR3 DNA reads TGTGCCAGCAGTGATTTCAGGGGCAGAAGCACAGATACGCAGTATTTT. Protein sequence: CASSDFRGRSTDTQYF. The full variable domain, its missing parts supplied by reference TRBV2 and TRBJ2-3, is EPEVTQTPSHQVTQMGQEVILRCVPISNHLYFYWYRQILGQKVEFLVSFYNNEISEKSEIFDDQFSVERPDGSNFTLKIRSTKLEDSAMYFCASSDFRGRSTDTQYFGPGTRLTVL.

The rearrangement links TRBV27 to TRBJ2-7; tentative D call: TRBD1 (6 bases). Germline V gene sequence: CDR1 MNHEY, CDR2 SMNVEV (reference sequence). This CDR3 has 13 residues. The V gene lost 5 bases and the J gene lost 3 bases, with 11 bases spanning the gap. CDR3 region: CASSQLQGYEQYF. The CDR3 coding sequence is TGTGCCAGCAGTCAACTACAGGGCTACGAGCAGTACTTC.

The chain links TRBV7-9 to TRBJ2-7; TRBD2 matches 7 bases. The CDR3 extends over 14 amino acids. From germline, CDR1 is SEHNR and CDR2 FQNEAQ (reference sequence). V gave up 0 bases and J gave up 5 bases; unmatched junction bases: 4. The CDR3 sequence: CASSLAGGPDEQYF. The CDR3 nucleotides read TGTGCCAGCAGCTTAGCGGGAGGGCCCGACGAGCAGTACTTC.

The chain recombines TRBV7-9 with TRBJ2-5, with 8 bases that match TRBD2. The DNA end lines up better with TRBJ2-7; the J call may be wrong. CDR1 SEHNR and CDR2 FQNEAQ come from the germline V gene (reference sequence). The CDR3 runs 13 residues. CDR3 nucleotide sequence: TGTGCCAGCACGACTAGCGACTCCTACGAGCAGTACTTC. Residues: CASTTSDSYEQYF.

The V call is TRBV5-4, the J call TRBJ2-3; TRBD1 matches 7 bases. This CDR3 is 16 amino acids long. After removal of 0 bases from V and 4 bases from J, the junction contained 8 bases not matched to a gene. Per the germline V gene, CDR1 is SGHNT and CDR2 is YYREEE (reference sequence). For the CDR3, the DNA is TGTGCCAGCAGCTTGGCCTGGGGACAGAGGGCAGATACGCAGTATTTT. Translated: CASSLAWGQRADTQYF. The complete variable domain, with remaining parts taken from reference TRBV5-4 and TRBJ2-3, reads ETGVTQSPTHLIKTRGQQVTLRCSSQSGHNTVSWYQQALGQGPQFIFQYYREEENGRGNFPPRFSGLQFPNYSSELNVNALELDDSALYLCASSLAWGQRADTQYFGPGTRLTVL.

The chain couples TRBV27 to TRBJ2-3; D remains ambiguous. V lost 4 bases and J lost 0, with 11 bases in between. This CDR3 spans 15 amino acids. The V gene's germline CDR1 is MNHEY and CDR2 SMNVEV (reference sequence). The CDR3 DNA sequence: TGTGCCAGCAGTTCCCTCCCGATTAGCACAGATACGCAGTATTTT. Its protein product is CASSSLPISTDTQYF.

The genes are TRBV25-1 and TRBJ1-1; TRBD1 might be the D (5 bases). V lost 2 bases and J 4 bases, leaving 11 bases between the germline ends. The CDR3 length is 14 residues. Per germline, CDR1 MGHDK and CDR2 SYGVNS. CDR3: CASSEGGAATEAFF. The CDR3 DNA follows: TGTGCCAGCAGTGAAGGGGGTGCAGCCACTGAAGCTTTCTTT.

The rearrangement links TRBV6-1 to TRBJ2-1; 13 positions match TRBD2. Per the germline V gene, CDR1 is MNHNS and CDR2 is SASEGT. V gave up 4 bases and J gave up 2 bases; unmatched junction bases: 8. The CDR3 covers 18 residues. CDR3 sequence reads: CASSGSAGLAGTYNEQFF. The CDR3 region has the DNA TGTGCCAGCAGTGGCAGCGCGGGACTAGCGGGAACCTACAATGAGCAGTTCTTC.

The chain recombines TRBV9 with TRBJ2-1; 7 bases are a match to TRBD2. Germline assignment: CDR1 SGDLS and CDR2 YYNGEE. This CDR3 contains 14 residues. The DNA for the CDR3 is TGTGCATCTGGGCGGGAGAGCTCCTACAATGAGCAGTTCTTC. This encodes CASGRESSYNEQFF.

The rearrangement uses TRBV28 and TRBJ2-2; possibly TRBD1 for D (6 bases). This CDR3 is built from 17 residues. V lost 4 bases and J 5 bases, leaving 20 bases between the germline ends. The germline V gene has CDR1 MDHEN and CDR2 SYDVKM. The CDR3 protein is CASSSPSRGFTTGELFF. DNA of the CDR3: TGTGCCAGCAGTTCCCCTTCAAGGGGGTTTACGACCGGGGAGCTGTTTTTT. Together with reference TRBV28 and TRBJ2-2, the CDR3 gives the full variable domain: DVKVTQSSRYLVKRTGEKVFLECVQDMDHENMFWYRQDPGLGLRLIYFSYDVKMKEKGDIPEGYSVSREKKERFSLILESASTNQTSMYLCASSSPSRGFTTGELFFGEGSRLTVL.

The chain is built from TRBV10-3 and TRBJ1-2; D might be TRBD1 (5 bases). The V gene lost 6 bases and the J gene lost 6 bases, with 11 bases spanning the gap. Germline values: CDR1 ENHRY, CDR2 SYGVKD. The CDR3 spans 12 residues. The CDR3 bases are TGTGCCATCAGAAACGGCAGGGATGGCTACACCTTC. This codes for CAIRNGRDGYTF.

The chain links TRBV27 to TRBJ2-7; either TRBD1 or TRBD2 may supply D (6 bases each). CDR1 MNHEY and CDR2 SMNVEV come from the germline V gene (reference sequence). V lost 3 bases and J lost 4, with 13 bases in between. The CDR3 runs to 14 residues. The CDR3 DNA follows: TGTGCCAGCAGTTTGGAGGGGGTTACATACGAGCAGTACTTC. Protein sequence: CASSLEGVTYEQYF.